This is a list of T cell receptor beta chains from one sample in a study of blood T cell repertoires in COVID-19. Method: immunoSEQ multiplex PCR; TCRdb's copy keeps in-frame clones and lacks some. The sample shows some 90,000 clones, roughly 89% of them seen only once. Input material: peripheral blood. All receptors come from an elderly woman with active COVID-19. CDR3s include the opening cysteine and the closing phenylalanine or tryptophan. D genes are given only for firm matches.

TRBD1	TRBV3-1/TRBV3-2	CASSSSGGNTGELFF
TRBD1	TRBV7-9	CASSLGQGALDNQPQHF
TRBD1	TRBV4-3	CASSQERGGQGASTQYF
-	TRBV7-8	CASSPGTYGYTF
TRBD2	TRBV4-3	CASSQDGGGSYEQYF
-	TRBV5-1	CASSGGRSTDTQYF
-	TRBV6-2/TRBV6-3	CASSPAQGANVLTF
-	TRBV11-2	CASSLGRQGAYEQYF
-	TRBV3-1/TRBV3-2	CASSQDLGANSYEQYF
-	TRBV2	CASSEEGLNTQYF
-	TRBV6-6	CASSYYGGNEQFF
TRBD2	TRBV27	CASSFHISGVNTGELFF